A selection of T cell receptor beta chains follows, all from one sample in a study of CD8 T cells in Susac syndrome. Each CDR3 protein is one row after TCRdb ran MiXCR on the immunoSEQ multiplex PCR reads. The table lists some 180,000 distinct CDR3 sequences, over 90% of them singletons, with around 0.1% in the top ten. The sequencing sample was made of CD4+ T cells from PBMCs. These receptors came from a human donor with Susac syndrome. Each CDR3 is given with its conserved first and last residue. Each record gives: J gene, clone size, V gene, CDR3 protein. Expanded clones are given a class, and other clones once, few, many or no size at all.

j_gene: TRBJ2-2; abundance: NA; v_gene: TRBV29-1; CDR3aa: CSGREPNTGELFF
j_gene: TRBJ2-5; abundance: once; v_gene: TRBV20-1; CDR3aa: CSARDHSVAETQYF
j_gene: TRBJ1-5; abundance: NA; v_gene: TRBV12-3/TRBV12-4; CDR3aa: CASRDMVDQPQHF
j_gene: TRBJ2-3; abundance: NA; v_gene: TRBV29-1; CDR3aa: CSVEGPSGTDTQYF
j_gene: TRBJ2-3; abundance: NA; v_gene: TRBV30; CDR3aa: CAWSAGLGDTQYF
j_gene: TRBJ1-1; abundance: NA; v_gene: TRBV19; CDR3aa: CASRTTGDTEAFF
j_gene: TRBJ2-7; abundance: NA; v_gene: TRBV6-5; CDR3aa: CASSYSRGSYEQYF
j_gene: TRBJ2-7; abundance: few; v_gene: TRBV6-1; CDR3aa: CASRTTGGDYEQYF
j_gene: TRBJ2-3; abundance: NA; v_gene: TRBV29-1; CDR3aa: CSVAPQGASTDTQYF
j_gene: TRBJ2-6; abundance: NA; v_gene: TRBV7-8; CDR3aa: CASSLGYRGPPSGANVLTF
j_gene: TRBJ1-5; abundance: NA; v_gene: TRBV29-1; CDR3aa: CSVQGRFNQPQHF
j_gene: TRBJ2-6; abundance: NA; v_gene: TRBV15; CDR3aa: CATSGPNSGANVLTF
j_gene: TRBJ1-2; abundance: NA; v_gene: TRBV2; CDR3aa: CASSSGPPGSYGYTF
j_gene: TRBJ2-1; abundance: NA; v_gene: TRBV24-1; CDR3aa: CATSGQGAHEQFF
j_gene: TRBJ1-2; abundance: NA; v_gene: TRBV20-1; CDR3aa: CSAREGGGGSYGYTF
j_gene: TRBJ1-2; abundance: NA; v_gene: TRBV20-1; CDR3aa: CSARDGQGHGYTF
j_gene: TRBJ1-2; abundance: NA; v_gene: TRBV18; CDR3aa: CASSPLGDYGYTF
j_gene: TRBJ2-3; abundance: NA; v_gene: TRBV27; CDR3aa: CASSLPGTASTDTQYF
j_gene: TRBJ2-3; abundance: NA; v_gene: TRBV27; CDR3aa: CASSLGYTQYF
j_gene: TRBJ2-7; abundance: NA; v_gene: TRBV6-2/TRBV6-3; CDR3aa: CASSYVGPFYEQYF
j_gene: TRBJ2-1; abundance: NA; v_gene: TRBV20-1; CDR3aa: CSARDITGTSDGNEQFF
j_gene: TRBJ1-4; abundance: NA; v_gene: TRBV20-1; CDR3aa: CSARDGLGEKLFF
j_gene: TRBJ2-7; abundance: NA; v_gene: TRBV2; CDR3aa: CASSNKVWGEQYF
j_gene: TRBJ2-7; abundance: once; v_gene: TRBV6-2/TRBV6-3; CDR3aa: CASSSRYSYEQYF
j_gene: TRBJ2-2; abundance: NA; v_gene: TRBV7-9; CDR3aa: CASSGRIGLSNTGELFF
j_gene: TRBJ1-1; abundance: NA; v_gene: TRBV19; CDR3aa: CASSIVGLASEAQGNTEAFF
j_gene: TRBJ1-2; abundance: NA; v_gene: TRBV9; CDR3aa: CASSAISGQPGDGYTF
j_gene: TRBJ1-5; abundance: NA; v_gene: TRBV7-2; CDR3aa: CASSLAADQPQHF
j_gene: TRBJ2-4; abundance: once; v_gene: TRBV4-3; CDR3aa: CASSQDRGQGRDIQYF
j_gene: TRBJ2-7; abundance: once; v_gene: TRBV2; CDR3aa: CASIAGTGVYEQYF
j_gene: TRBJ1-5; abundance: NA; v_gene: TRBV21-1; CDR3aa: CASSKVVRADQPQHF
j_gene: TRBJ2-7; abundance: NA; v_gene: TRBV20-1; CDR3aa: CSARFAGQIYEQYF
j_gene: TRBJ2-3; abundance: NA; v_gene: TRBV3-1; CDR3aa: CASSQPSTSGRTDTQYF
j_gene: TRBJ2-5; abundance: NA; v_gene: TRBV28; CDR3aa: CASSLIGGGSRQETQYF
j_gene: TRBJ2-1; abundance: NA; v_gene: TRBV23-1; CDR3aa: CASSQRLQKKRANEQFF
j_gene: TRBJ2-3; abundance: NA; v_gene: TRBV6-5; CDR3aa: CASSYFDTGDTQYF
j_gene: TRBJ2-5; abundance: NA; v_gene: TRBV7-9; CDR3aa: CASSYTGGETQYF
j_gene: TRBJ2-3; abundance: NA; v_gene: TRBV7-2; CDR3aa: CASSSGSFTAQYF
j_gene: TRBJ2-1; abundance: NA; v_gene: TRBV7-2; CDR3aa: CASSLGTRGNEQFF
j_gene: TRBJ2-1; abundance: NA; v_gene: TRBV14; CDR3aa: CASSQDTGTEQFF
j_gene: TRBJ2-1; abundance: NA; v_gene: TRBV3-1; CDR3aa: CASSQVTSGAGGQFF
j_gene: TRBJ1-1; abundance: NA; v_gene: TRBV11-2; CDR3aa: CASSRAQGQNTEAFF
j_gene: TRBJ2-4; abundance: NA; v_gene: TRBV28; CDR3aa: CASSLGTLSSGGIQYF
j_gene: TRBJ1-1; abundance: NA; v_gene: TRBV6-6; CDR3aa: CASSEPGQGDTEAFF